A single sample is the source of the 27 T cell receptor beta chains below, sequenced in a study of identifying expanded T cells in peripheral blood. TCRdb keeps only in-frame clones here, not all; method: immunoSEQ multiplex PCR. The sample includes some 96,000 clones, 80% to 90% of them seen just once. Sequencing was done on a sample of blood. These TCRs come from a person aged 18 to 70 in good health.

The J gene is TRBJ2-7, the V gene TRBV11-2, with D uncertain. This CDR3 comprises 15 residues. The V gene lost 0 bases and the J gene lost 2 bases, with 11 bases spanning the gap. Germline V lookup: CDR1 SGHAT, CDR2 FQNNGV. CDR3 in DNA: TGTGCCAGCAGCTTAGATCCGGGCGAAGCCTACGAGCAGTACTTC. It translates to CASSLDPGEAYEQYF.

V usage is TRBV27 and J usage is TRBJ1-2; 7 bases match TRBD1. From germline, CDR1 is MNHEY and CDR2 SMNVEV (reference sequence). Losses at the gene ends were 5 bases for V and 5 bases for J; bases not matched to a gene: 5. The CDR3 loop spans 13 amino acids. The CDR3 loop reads CASSTRQGYGYTF. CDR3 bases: TGTGCCAGCAGTACCCGACAGGGTTATGGCTACACCTTC.

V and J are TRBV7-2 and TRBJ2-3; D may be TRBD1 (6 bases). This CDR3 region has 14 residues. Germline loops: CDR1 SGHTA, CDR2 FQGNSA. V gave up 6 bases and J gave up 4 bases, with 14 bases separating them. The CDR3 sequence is CASSVGQPPDTQYF. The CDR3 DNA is TGTGCCAGCAGTGTCGGACAGCCCCCAGATACGCAGTATTTT.

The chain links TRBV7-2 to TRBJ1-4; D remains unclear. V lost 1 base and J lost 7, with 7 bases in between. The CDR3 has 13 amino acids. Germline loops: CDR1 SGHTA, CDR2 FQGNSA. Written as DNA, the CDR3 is TGTGCCAGCAGCTTAGGAAGAGCTGAAAAACTGTTTTTT. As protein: CASSLGRAEKLFF.

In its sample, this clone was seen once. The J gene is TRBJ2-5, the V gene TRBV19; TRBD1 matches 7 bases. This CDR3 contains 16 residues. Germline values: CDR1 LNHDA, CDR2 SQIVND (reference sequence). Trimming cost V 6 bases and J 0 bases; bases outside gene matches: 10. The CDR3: CASSIFRDSYQETQYF. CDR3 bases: TGTGCCAGTAGCATATTCCGGGACAGTTACCAAGAGACCCAGTACTTC.

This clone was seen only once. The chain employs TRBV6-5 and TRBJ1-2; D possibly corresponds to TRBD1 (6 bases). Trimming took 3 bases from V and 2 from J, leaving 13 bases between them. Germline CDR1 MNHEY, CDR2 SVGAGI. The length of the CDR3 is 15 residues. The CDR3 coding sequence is TGTGCCAGCAGTTATATCCCTCAGGGGAACTATGGCTACACCTTC. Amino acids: CASSYIPQGNYGYTF.

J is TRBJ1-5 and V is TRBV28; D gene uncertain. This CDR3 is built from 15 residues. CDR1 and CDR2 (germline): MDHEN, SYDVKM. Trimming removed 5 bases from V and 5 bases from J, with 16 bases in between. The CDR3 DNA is TGTGCCAGCAGTACTAGCCTCCGCGGGGATCAGCCCCAGCATTTT. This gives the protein CASSTSLRGDQPQHF.

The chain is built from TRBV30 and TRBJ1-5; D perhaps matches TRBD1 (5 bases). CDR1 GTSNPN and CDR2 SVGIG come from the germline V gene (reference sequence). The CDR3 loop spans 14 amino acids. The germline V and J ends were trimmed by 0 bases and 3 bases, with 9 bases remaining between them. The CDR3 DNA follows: TGTGCCTGGAGTGTAGCCGGGGCCAATCAGCCCCAGCATTTT. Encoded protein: CAWSVAGANQPQHF.

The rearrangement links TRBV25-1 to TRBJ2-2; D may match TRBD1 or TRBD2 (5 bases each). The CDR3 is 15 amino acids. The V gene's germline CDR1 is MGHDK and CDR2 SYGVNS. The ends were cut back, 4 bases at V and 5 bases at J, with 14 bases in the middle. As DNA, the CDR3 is TGTGCCAGCAGTGCCCATTCGGGGCTGACCGGGGAGCTGTTTTTT. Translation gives CASSAHSGLTGELFF.

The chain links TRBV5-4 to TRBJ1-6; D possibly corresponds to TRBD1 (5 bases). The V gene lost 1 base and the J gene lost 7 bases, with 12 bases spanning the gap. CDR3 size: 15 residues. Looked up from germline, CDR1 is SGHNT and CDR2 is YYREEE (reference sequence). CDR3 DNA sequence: TGTGCCAGCAGCTTGAGGGGCGGGATGAATTCACCCCTCCACTTT. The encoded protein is CASSLRGGMNSPLHF.

Written as DNA, the CDR3 is TGTGCCAGTAGTATACGGGGGGGGGCTCGAAGCAATCAGCCCCAGCATTTT. Its translation: CASSIRGGARSNQPQHF. The chain has TRBV19 and TRBJ1-5; perhaps TRBD1 as D (6 bases). From germline, CDR1 is LNHDA and CDR2 SQIVND (reference sequence). V was clipped by 2 bases and J by 1 base, with 15 bases between them. The CDR3 is 17 amino acids.

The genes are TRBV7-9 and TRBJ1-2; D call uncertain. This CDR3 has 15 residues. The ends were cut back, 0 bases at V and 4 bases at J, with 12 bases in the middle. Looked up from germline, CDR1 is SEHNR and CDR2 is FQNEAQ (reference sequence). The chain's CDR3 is CASSLAMVGPYGYTF. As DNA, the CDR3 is TGTGCCAGCAGCTTAGCAATGGTAGGGCCCTATGGCTACACCTTC.

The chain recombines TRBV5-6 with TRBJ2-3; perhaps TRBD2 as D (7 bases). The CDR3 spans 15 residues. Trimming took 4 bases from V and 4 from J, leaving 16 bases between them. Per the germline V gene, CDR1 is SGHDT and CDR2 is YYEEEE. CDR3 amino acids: CASSPLGGASDTQYF. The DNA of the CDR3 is TGTGCCAGCAGCCCCCTTGGGGGGGCCTCAGATACGCAGTATTTT.

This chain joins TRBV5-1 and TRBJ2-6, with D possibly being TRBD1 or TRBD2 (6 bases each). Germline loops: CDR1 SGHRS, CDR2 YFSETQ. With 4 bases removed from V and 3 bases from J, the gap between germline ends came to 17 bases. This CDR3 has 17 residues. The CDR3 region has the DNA TGCGCCAGCAGCGTGAATTTGGGGGGCTTTGGGGCCAACGTCCTGACTTTC. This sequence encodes CASSVNLGGFGANVLTF.

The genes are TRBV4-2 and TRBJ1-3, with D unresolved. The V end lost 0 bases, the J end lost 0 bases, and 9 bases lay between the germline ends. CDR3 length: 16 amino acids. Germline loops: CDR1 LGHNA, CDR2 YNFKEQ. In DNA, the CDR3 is TGTGCCAGCAGCCAAGATAGGACGAACTCTGGAAACACCATATATTTT. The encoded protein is CASSQDRTNSGNTIYF.

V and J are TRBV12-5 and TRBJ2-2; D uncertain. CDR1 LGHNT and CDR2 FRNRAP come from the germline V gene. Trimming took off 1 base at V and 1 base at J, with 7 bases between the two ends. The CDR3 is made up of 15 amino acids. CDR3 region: CASGLGQLNTGELFF. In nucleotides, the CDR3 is TGTGCTAGTGGTTTGGGGCAGTTGAACACCGGGGAGCTGTTTTTT.

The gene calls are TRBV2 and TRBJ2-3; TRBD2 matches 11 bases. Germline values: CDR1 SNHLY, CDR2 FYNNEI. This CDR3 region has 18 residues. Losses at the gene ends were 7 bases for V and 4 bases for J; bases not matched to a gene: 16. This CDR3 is CASKVTSGKSLGADTQYF. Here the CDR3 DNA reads TGTGCCAGCAAGGTGACTAGCGGGAAAAGTCTGGGGGCAGATACGCAGTATTTT.

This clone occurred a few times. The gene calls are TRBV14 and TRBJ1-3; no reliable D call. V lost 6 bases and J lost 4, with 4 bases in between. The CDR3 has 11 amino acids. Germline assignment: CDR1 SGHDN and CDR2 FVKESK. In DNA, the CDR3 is TGTGCCAGCAGTGGCGGAAACACCATATATTTT. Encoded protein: CASSGGNTIYF.

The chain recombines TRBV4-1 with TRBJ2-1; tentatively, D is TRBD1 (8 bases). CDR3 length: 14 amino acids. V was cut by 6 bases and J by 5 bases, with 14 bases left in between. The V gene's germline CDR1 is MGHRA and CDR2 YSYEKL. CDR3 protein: CASREAGQDNEQFF. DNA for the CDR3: TGCGCCAGCAGGGAAGCGGGACAGGACAATGAGCAGTTCTTC.

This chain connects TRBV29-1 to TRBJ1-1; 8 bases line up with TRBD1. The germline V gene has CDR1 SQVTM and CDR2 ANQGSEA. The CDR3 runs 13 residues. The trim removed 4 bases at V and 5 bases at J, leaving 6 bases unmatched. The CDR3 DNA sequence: TGCAGCGTTGCTACAGGGGGGAGGACTGAAGCTTTCTTT. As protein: CSVATGGRTEAFF.

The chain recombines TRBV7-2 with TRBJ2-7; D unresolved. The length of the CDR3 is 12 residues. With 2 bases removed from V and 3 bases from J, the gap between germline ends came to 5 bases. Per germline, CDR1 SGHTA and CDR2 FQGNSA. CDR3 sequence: CASSLNLYEQYF. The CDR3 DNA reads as TGTGCCAGCAGCTTAAACCTCTACGAGCAGTACTTC.

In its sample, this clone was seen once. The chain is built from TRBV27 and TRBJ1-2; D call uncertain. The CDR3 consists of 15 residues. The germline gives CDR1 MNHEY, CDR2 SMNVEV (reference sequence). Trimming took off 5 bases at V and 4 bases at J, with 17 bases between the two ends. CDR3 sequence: CASSPTPLPLYGYTF. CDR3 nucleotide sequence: TGTGCCAGCAGTCCTACACCCCTTCCTCTCTATGGCTACACCTTC.

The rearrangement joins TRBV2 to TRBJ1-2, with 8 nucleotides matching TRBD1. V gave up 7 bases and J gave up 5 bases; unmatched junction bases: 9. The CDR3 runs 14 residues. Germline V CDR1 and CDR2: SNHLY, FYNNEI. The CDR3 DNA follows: TGTGCCAGCAACCCCCCCCGGACAGGGTATGGCTACACCTTC. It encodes CASNPPRTGYGYTF.

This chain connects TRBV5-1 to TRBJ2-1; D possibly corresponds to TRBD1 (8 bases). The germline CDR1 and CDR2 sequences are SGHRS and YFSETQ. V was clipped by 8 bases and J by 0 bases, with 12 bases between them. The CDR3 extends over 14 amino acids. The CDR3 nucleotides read TGCGCCAGTAACAGGGGGGGCTCCTACAATGAGCAGTTCTTC. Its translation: CASNRGGSYNEQFF.

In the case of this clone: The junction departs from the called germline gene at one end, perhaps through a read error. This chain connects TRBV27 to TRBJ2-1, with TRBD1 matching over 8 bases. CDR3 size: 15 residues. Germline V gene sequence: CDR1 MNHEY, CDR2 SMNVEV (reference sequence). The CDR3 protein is CASTVDGQGYSEQFF. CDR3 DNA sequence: TGTGCCAGCACCGTGGACGGACAGGGCTACAGTGAGCAGTTCTTC.

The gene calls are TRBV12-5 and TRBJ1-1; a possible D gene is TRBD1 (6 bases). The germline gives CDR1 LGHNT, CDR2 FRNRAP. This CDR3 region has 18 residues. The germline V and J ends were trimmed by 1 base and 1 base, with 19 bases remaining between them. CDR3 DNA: TGTGCTAGTGGTTTGGGGAGGAAGGGGGACATAGAGAACACTGAAGCTTTCTTT. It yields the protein CASGLGRKGDIENTEAFF.

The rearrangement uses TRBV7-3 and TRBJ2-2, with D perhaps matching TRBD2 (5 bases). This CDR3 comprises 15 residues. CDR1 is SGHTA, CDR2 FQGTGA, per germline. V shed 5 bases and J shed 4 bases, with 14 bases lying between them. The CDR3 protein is CASSDYNGGTGELFF. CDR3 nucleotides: TGTGCCAGCAGCGACTATAATGGTGGCACCGGGGAGCTGTTTTTT.